This record concerns one T cell receptor (beta chain) sequence. Its antigen is not identified. Germline is not matched at one junction end, which may reflect a read error. This entry is derived from a study of T cells after yellow fever vaccination. Study-wide background: Fractions containing few cells were prepared with SMART-Seq v4 Ultra Low Input. Study-wide results and limits: Shared CD4/CD8 clonotypes were a small share, likely from convergent recombination. Abundant clonotypes from the bulk population could contaminate FACS-sorted repertoires.

Conversion of TCR transcripts into cDNA relied on 5'RACE template switching, which added a universal primer site and UMIs. MiXCR, applied by TCRdb to the 5' RACE reads, yields one record per CDR3 protein. The sample yields roughly 500,000 distinct CDR3 sequences, 15% to 20% seen once. Germline values: CDR1 ENHRY, CDR2 SYGVKD. CDR3 size: 15 residues. This chain connects TRBV10-3 to TRBJ1-4; no clear D. This clonotype was obtained from a young man who received the YFV17D yellow fever vaccine. Sequenced here: PBMCs, sampled 15 days after the yellow fever booster vaccination. The CDR3 reads CAISESTGTNEKPFF. Written as DNA, the CDR3 is TGTGCCATCAGTGAGTCGACGGGAACTAATGAAAAACCGTTTTTT.